Given below is one TCR beta chain in context. CDR1 SEHNR and CDR2 FQNEAQ come from the germline V gene (reference sequence). V lost 3 bases and J lost 0, with 16 bases in between. The CDR3 covers 17 residues. The assay was immunoSEQ multiplex PCR, and TCRdb's table has in-frame clones only and misses some. The data contain under 130,000 clones, roughly 90% of them singletons. The data were obtained in a study of control samples from healthy donors and cancer patients. The sample was PBMCs. The sequence derives from a man aged 55-75 years with lung cancer. The rearrangement links TRBV7-9 to TRBJ2-3; D may be TRBD1 (5 bases). The CDR3 nucleotides read TGTGCCAGCAGCTTGGAAGCTCAGGGATCTAGCACAGATACGCAGTATTTT. Its protein product is CASSLEAQGSSTDTQYF.